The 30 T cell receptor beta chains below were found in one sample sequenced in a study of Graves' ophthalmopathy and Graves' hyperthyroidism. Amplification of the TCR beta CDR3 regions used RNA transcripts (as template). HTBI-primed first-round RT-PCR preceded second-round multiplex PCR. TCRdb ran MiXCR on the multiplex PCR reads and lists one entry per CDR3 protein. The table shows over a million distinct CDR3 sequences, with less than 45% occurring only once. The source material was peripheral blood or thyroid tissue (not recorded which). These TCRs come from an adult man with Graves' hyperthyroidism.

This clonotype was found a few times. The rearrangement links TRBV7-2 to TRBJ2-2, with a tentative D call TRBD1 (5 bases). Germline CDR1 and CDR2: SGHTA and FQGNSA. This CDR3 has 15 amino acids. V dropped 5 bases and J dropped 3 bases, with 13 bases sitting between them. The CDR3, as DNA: TGTGCCAGCAGCCCCAGGGAAAGGGACACCGGGGAGCTGTTTTTT. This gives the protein CASSPRERDTGELFF. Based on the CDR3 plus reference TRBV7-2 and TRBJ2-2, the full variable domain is GAGVSQSPSNKVTEKGKDVELRCDPISGHTALYWYRQSLGQGLEFLIYFQGNSAPDKSGLPSDRFSAERTGGSVSTLTIQRTQQEDSAVYLCASSPRERDTGELFFGEGSRLTVL.

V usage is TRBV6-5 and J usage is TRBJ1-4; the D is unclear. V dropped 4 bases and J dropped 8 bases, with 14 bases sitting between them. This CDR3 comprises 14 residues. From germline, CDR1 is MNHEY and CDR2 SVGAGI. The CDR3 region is CASSLGSLGEKLFF. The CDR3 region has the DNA TGTGCCAGCAGTTTGGGCAGCTTGGGGGAAAAACTGTTTTTT.

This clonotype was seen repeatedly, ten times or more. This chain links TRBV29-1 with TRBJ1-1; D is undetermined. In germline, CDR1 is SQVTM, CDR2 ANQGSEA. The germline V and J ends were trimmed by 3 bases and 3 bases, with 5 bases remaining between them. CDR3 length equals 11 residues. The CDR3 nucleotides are TGCAGCGTTGACTCCTACACTGAAGCTTTCTTT. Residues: CSVDSYTEAFF. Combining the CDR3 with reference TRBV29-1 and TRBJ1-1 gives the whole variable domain SAVISQKPSRDICQRGTSLTIQCQVDSQVTMMFWYRQQPGQSLTLIATANQGSEATYESGFVIDKFPISRPNLTFSTLTVSNMSPEDSSIYLCSVDSYTEAFFGQGTRLTVV.

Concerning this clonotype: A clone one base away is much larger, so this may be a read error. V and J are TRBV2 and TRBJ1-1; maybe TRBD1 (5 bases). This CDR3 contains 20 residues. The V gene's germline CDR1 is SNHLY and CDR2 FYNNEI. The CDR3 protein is CTSSVVLSHGPPGENTEAFF. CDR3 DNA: TGTACCAGCAGTGTGGTCCTGTCCCACGGTCCTCCGGGGGAAAACACTGAAGCTTTCTTT.

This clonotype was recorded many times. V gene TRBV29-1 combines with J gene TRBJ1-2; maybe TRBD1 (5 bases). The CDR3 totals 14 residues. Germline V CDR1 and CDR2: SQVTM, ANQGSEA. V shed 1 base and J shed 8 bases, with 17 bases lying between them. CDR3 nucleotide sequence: TGCAGCGTTGAAGTTCGGACGGGGGTGGAGGGCTACACCTTC. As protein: CSVEVRTGVEGYTF.

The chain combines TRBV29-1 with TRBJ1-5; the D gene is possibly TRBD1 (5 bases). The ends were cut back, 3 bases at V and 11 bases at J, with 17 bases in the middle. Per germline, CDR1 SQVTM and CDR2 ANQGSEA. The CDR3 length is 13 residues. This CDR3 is CSVDRGVGETQHF. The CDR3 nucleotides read TGCAGCGTTGATCGCGGGGTGGGGGAGACCCAGCATTTT.

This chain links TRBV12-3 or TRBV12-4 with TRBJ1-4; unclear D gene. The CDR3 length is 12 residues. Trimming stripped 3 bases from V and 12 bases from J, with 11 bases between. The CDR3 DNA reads TGTGCCAGCAGTTTGGATCCTCGAGAACTGTTTTTT. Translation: CASSLDPRELFF.

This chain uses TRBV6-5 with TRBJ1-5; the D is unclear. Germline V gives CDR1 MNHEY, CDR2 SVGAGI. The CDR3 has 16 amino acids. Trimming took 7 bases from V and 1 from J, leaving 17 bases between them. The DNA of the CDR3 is TGTGCCAGCAAACTCGACCCTCGGAAAAGCAATCAGCCCCAGCATTTT. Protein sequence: CASKLDPRKSNQPQHF.

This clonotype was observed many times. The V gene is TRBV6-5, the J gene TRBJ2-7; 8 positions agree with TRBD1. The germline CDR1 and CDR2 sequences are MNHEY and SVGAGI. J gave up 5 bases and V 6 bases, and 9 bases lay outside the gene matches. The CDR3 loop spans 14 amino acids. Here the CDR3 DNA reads TGTGCCAGCAGCCCCCTCCAGGGGGCCAACGAGCAGTACTTC. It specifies CASSPLQGANEQYF.

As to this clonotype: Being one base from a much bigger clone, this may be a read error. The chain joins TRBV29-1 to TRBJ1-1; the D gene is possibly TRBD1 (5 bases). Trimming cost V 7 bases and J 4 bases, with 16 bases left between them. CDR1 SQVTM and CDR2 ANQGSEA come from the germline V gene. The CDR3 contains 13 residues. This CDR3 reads CSADKGAGTEAFF. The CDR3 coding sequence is TGCAGCGCTGATAAAGGGGCGGGCACTGAAGCTTTCTTT.

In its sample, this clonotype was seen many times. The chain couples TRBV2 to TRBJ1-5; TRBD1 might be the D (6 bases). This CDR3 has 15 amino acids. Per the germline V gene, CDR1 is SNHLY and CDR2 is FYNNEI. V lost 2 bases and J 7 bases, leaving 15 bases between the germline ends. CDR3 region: CASSESGAGAQPQHF. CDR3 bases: TGTGCCAGCAGTGAATCGGGGGCGGGGGCCCAGCCCCAGCATTTT.

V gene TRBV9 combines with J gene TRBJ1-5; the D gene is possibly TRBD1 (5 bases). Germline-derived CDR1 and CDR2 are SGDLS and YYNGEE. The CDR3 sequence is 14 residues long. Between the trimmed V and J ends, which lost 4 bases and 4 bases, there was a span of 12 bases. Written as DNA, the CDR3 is TGTGCCAGCAGCTTATGGGGGGTTAATCAGCCCCAGCATTTT. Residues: CASSLWGVNQPQHF.

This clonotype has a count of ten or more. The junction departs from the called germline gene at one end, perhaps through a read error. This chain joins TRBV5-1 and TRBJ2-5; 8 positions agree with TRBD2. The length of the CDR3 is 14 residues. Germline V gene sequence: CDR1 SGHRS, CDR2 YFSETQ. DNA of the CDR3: TGTGCCAGCAGCTCGGGGGGGGGCGTTGAGACCCAGTACTTC. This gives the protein CASSSGGGVETQYF.

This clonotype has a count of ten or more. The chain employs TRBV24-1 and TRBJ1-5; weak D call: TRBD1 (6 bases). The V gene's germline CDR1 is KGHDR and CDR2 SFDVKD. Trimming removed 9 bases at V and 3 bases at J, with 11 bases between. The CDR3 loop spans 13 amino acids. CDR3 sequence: CATSTGNNQPQHF. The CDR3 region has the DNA TGTGCCACCTCGACAGGAAACAATCAGCCCCAGCATTTT.

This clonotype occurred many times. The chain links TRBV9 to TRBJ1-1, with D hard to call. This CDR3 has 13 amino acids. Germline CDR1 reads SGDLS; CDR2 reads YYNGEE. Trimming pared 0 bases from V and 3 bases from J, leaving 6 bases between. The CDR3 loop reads CASSVGMDTEAFF. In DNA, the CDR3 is TGTGCCAGCAGCGTAGGGATGGACACTGAAGCTTTCTTT.

The CDR3 spells CSVEDRTGAYEQYF. Here the CDR3 DNA reads TGCAGCGTTGAAGACCGGACAGGGGCCTACGAGCAGTACTTC. The rearrangement links TRBV29-1 to TRBJ2-7, with TRBD1 identical over 9 bases. Germline CDR1 is SQVTM and CDR2 is ANQGSEA. V trimming: 0 bases; J trimming: 2 bases; junction bases outside the gene matches: 2. This CDR3 is 14 amino acids long.

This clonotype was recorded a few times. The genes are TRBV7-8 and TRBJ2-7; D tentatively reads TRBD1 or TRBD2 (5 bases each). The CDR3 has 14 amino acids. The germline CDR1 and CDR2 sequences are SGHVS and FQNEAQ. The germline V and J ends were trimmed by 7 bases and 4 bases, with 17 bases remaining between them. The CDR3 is CASNKAGAGYEQYF. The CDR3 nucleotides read TGTGCCAGCAACAAGGCCGGGGCCGGGTACGAGCAGTACTTC.

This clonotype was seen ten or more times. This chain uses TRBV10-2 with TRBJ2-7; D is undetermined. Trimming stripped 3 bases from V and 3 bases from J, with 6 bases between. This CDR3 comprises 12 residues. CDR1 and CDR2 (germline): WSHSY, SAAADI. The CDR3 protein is CASSDPFYEQYF. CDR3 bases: TGCGCCAGCAGTGACCCATTCTACGAGCAGTACTTC.

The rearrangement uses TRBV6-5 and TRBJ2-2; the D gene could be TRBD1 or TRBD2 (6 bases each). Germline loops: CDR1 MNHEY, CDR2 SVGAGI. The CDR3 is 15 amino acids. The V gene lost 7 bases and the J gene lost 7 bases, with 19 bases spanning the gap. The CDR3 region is CASTLKGHGGGELFF. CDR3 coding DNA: TGTGCCAGCACCCTAAAGGGACACGGGGGCGGGGAGCTGTTTTTT.

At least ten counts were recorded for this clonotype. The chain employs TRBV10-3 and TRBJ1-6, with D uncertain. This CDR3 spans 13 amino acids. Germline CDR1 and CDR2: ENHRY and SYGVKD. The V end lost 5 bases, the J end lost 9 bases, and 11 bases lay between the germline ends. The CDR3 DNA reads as TGTGCCATCAGTAAACCCAAGGGTTCACCCCTCCACTTT. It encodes CAISKPKGSPLHF.

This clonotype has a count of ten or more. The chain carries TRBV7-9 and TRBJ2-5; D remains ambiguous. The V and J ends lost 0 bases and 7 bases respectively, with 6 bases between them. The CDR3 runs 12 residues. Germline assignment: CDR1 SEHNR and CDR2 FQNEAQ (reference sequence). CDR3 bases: TGTGCCAGCAGCTTAGCGAAAGGGACCCAGTACTTC. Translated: CASSLAKGTQYF. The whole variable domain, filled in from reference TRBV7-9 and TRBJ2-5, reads DTGVSQNPRHKITKRGQNVTFRCDPISEHNRLYWYRQTLGQGPEFLTYFQNEAQLEKSRLLSDRFSAERPKGSFSTLEIQRTEQGDSAMYLCASSLAKGTQYFGPGTRLLVL.

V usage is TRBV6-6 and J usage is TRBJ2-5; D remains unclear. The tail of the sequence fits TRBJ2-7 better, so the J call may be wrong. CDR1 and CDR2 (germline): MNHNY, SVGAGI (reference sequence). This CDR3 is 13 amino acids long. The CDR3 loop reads CASTLRASYEQYF. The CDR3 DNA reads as TGTGCCAGCACCTTACGGGCCTCCTACGAGCAGTACTTC.

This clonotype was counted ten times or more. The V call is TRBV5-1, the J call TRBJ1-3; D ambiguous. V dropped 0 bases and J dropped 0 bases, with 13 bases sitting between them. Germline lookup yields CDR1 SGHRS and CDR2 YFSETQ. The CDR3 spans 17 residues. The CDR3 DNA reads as TGCGCCAGCAGCTTGGTGCCAGAGACAAGCTCTGGAAACACCATATATTTT. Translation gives CASSLVPETSSGNTIYF.

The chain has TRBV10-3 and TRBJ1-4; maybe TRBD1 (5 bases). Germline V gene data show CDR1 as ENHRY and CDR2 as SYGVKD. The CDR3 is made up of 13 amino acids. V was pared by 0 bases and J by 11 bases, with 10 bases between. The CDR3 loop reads CAISESIGGKLFF. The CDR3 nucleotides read TGTGCCATCAGTGAGTCGATCGGGGGTAAACTGTTTTTT.

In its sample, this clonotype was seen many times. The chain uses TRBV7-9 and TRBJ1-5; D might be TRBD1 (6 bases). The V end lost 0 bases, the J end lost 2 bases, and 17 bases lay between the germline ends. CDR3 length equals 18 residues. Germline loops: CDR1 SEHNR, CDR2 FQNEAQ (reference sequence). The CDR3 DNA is TGTGCCAGCAGCTTAGCGCCCAGGGGCCCCAGGGGCAATCAGCCCCAGCATTTT. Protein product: CASSLAPRGPRGNQPQHF.

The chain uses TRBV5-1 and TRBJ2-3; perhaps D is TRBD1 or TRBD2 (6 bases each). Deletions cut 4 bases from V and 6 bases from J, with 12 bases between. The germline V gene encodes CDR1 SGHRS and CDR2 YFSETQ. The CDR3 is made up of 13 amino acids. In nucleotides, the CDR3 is TGCGCCAGCAGCGCGACAGGAGGGGATACGCAGTATTTT. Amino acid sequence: CASSATGGDTQYF. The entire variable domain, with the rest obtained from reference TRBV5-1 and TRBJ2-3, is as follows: KAGVTQTPRYLIKTRGQQVTLSCSPISGHRSVSWYQQTPGQGLQFLFEYFSETQRNKGNFPGRFSGRQFSNSRSEMNVSTLELGDSALYLCASSATGGDTQYFGPGTRLTVL.

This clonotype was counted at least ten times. The DNA of the CDR3 is TGCAGCGTTGAAGCGGGAGGGTACGACACCGGGGAGCTGTTTTTT. This translates into CSVEAGGYDTGELFF. The gene calls are TRBV29-1 and TRBJ2-2; 8 nucleotides align to TRBD2. The CDR3 consists of 15 residues. V dropped 1 base and J dropped 3; count of bases not matched to a gene: 4. Germline loops: CDR1 SQVTM, CDR2 ANQGSEA.

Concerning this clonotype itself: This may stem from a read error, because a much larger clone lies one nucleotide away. CDR3 DNA: TGTGCCAGCAGCTTGAGACTAGCGGGAACGAACACCGGGGAGCCGTTTTTT. Translated: CASSLRLAGTNTGEPFF. The chain couples TRBV5-4 to TRBJ2-2, with 11 positions matching TRBD2. In germline, CDR1 is SGHNT, CDR2 YYREEE (reference sequence). The CDR3 consists of 17 residues.

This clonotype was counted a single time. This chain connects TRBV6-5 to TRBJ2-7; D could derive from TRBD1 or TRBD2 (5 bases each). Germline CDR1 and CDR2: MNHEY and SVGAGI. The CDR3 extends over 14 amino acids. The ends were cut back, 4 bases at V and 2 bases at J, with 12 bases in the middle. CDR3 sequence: CASSSGRFTYEQYF. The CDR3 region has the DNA TGTGCCAGCAGTTCGGGGCGGTTCACCTACGAGCAGTACTTC.

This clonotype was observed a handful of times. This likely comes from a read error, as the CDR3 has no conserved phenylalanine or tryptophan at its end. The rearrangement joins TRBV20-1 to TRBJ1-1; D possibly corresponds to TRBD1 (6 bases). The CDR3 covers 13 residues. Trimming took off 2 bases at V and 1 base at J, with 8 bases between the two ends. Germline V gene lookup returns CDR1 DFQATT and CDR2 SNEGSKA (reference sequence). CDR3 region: CSARRTENTEAFS. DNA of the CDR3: TGCAGTGCTAGAAGGACAGAGAACACTGAAGCTTTCTCT.